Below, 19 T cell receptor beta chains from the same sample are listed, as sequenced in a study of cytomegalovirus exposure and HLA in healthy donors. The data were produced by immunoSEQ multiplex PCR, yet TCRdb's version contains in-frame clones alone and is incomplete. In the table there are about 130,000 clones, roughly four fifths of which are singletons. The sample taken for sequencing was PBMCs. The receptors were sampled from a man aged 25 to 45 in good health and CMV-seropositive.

CDR3 nucleotides: TGTGCCAGAAGCTTGTGGCCGAACGAGCAGTACTTC. The encoded protein is CARSLWPNEQYF. The chain links TRBV5-3 to TRBJ2-7; no clear D gene. TRBV5-3 is filed as an ORF, its function uncertain. V was shortened by 1 base and J by 5 bases, with 7 bases between the two germline ends. This CDR3 is 12 amino acids long.

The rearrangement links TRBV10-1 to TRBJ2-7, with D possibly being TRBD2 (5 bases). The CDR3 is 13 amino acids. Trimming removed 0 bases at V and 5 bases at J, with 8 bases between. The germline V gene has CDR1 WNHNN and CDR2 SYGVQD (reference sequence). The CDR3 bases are TGCGCCAGCAGTGAGTCAGGACTGAACGAGCAGTACTTC. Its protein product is CASSESGLNEQYF.

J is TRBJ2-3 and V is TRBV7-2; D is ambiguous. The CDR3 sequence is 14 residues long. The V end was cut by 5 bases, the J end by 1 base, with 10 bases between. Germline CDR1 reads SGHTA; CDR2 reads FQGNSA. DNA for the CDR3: TGTGCCAGCAGCCTAAGTGAGGGCACAGATACGCAGTATTTT. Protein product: CASSLSEGTDTQYF.

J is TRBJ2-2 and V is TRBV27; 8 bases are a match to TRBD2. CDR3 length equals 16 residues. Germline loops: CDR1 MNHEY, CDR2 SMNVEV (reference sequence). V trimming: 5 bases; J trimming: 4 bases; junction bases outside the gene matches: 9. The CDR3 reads CASSPSGTRPTGELFF. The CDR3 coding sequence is TGTGCCAGCAGTCCGTCCGGGACTAGGCCCACCGGGGAGCTGTTTTTT.

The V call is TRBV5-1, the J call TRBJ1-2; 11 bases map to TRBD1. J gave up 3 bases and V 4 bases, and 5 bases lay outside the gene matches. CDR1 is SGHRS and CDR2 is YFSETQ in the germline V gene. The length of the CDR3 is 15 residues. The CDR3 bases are TGCGCCAGCAGCCGCGGACAGGGGGCGGACTATGGCTACACCTTC. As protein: CASSRGQGADYGYTF.

CDR3 residues: CASGKRGGTDTQYF. CDR3 nucleotide sequence: TGTGCCAGCGGGAAGCGGGGGGGCACAGATACGCAGTATTTT. The genes are TRBV7-8 and TRBJ2-3; 9 positions agree with TRBD2. V dropped 8 bases and J dropped 1; count of bases not matched to a gene: 4. This CDR3 is built from 14 residues. The germline V gene encodes CDR1 SGHVS and CDR2 FQNEAQ.

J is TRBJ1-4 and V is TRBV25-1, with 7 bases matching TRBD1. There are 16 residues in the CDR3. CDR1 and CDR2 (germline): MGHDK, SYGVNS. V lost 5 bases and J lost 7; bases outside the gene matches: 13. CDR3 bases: TGTGCCAGCAGTCCGTCCGACAGGGCCCGAGGTGAAAAACTGTTTTTT. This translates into CASSPSDRARGEKLFF.

This CDR3 reads CASSVGGQAFPLHF. CDR3 nucleotide sequence: TGTGCCAGCAGCGTAGGGGGGCAAGCCTTCCCCCTCCACTTT. V gene TRBV9 combines with J gene TRBJ1-6; D possibly corresponds to TRBD1 (6 bases). The V gene lost 0 bases and the J gene lost 13 bases, with 14 bases spanning the gap. Germline V gene sequence: CDR1 SGDLS, CDR2 YYNGEE. The CDR3 contains 14 residues.

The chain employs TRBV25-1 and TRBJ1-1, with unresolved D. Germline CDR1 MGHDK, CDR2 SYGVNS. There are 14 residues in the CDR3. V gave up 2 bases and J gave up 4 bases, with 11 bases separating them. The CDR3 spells CASSETRVGTEAFF. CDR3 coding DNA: TGTGCCAGCAGTGAAACGAGGGTAGGCACTGAAGCTTTCTTT.

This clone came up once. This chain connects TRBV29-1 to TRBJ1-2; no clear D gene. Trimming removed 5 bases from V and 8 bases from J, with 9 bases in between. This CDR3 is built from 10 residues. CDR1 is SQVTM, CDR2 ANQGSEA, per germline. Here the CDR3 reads CSVREQGYTF. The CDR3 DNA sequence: TGCAGCGTTCGGGAGCAGGGCTACACCTTC.

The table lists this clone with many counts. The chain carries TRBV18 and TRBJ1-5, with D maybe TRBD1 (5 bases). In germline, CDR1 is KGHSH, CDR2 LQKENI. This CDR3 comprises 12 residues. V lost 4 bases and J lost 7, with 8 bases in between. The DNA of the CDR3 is TGTGCCAGCTCACACGACAGACAGCCCCAGCATTTT. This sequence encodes CASSHDRQPQHF. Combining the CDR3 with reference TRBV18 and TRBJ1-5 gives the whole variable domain NAGVMQNPRHLVRRRGQEARLRCSPMKGHSHVYWYRQLPEEGLKFMVYLQKENIIDESGMPKERFSAEFPKEGPSILRIQQVVRGDSAAYFCASSHDRQPQHFGDGTRLSIL.

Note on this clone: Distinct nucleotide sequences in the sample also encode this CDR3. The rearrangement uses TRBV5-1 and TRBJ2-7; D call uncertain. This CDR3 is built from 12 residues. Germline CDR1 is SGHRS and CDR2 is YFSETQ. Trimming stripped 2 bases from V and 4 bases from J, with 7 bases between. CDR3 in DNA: TGCGCCAGCAGCTTAGACACGTACGAGCAGTACTTC. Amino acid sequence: CASSLDTYEQYF.

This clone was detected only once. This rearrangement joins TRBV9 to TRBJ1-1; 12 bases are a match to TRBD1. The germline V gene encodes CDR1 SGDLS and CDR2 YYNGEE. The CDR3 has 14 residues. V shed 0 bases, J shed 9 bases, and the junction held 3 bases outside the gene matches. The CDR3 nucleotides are TGTGCCAGCAGCGTAGCGGGACAGGGGGCTAAAGCTTTCTTT. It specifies CASSVAGQGAKAFF.

The CDR3 sequence: CASSYRRTGTTGELFF. The CDR3 DNA is TGTGCCAGCAGTTATCGTCGGACAGGGACCACCGGGGAGCTGTTTTTT. V and J are TRBV6-5 and TRBJ2-2, with 8 bases that match TRBD1. The CDR3 covers 16 residues. V trimming: 3 bases; J trimming: 4 bases; junction bases outside the gene matches: 7. Germline V gene data show CDR1 as MNHEY and CDR2 as SVGAGI.

CDR3: CASSQVLASYNEQFF. The CDR3 DNA reads as TGTGCCAGCAGCCAAGTGCTAGCGAGTTACAATGAGCAGTTCTTC. This rearrangement joins TRBV4-2 to TRBJ2-1, with D possibly being TRBD2 (6 bases). V lost 1 base to trimming and J lost 4 bases, with 11 bases between them. The length of the CDR3 is 15 residues. The germline gives CDR1 LGHNA, CDR2 YNFKEQ.

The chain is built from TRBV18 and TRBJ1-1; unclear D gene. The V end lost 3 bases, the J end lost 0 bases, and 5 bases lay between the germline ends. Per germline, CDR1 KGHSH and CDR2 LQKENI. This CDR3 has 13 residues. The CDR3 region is CASSPSMNTEAFF. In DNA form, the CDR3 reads TGTGCCAGCTCACCGAGTATGAACACTGAAGCTTTCTTT.

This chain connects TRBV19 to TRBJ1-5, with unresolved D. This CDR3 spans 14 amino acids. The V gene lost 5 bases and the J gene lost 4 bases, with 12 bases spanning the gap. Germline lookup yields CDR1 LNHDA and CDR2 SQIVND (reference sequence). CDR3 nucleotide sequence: TGTGCCAGTAGTTCGGCAGGATGGAATCAGCCCCAGCATTTT. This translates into CASSSAGWNQPQHF.

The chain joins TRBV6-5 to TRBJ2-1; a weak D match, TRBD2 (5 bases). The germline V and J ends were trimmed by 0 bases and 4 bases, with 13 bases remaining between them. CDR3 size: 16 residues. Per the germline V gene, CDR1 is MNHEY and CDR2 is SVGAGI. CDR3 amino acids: CASSYSQASGYNEQFF. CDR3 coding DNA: TGTGCCAGCAGTTACTCGCAGGCCAGCGGTTACAATGAGCAGTTCTTC.

The CDR3 protein is CASSQDPNREGVHYGGDTQYF. The CDR3 DNA reads TGTGCCAGCAGCCAAGACCCCAACCGGGAAGGAGTCCATTACGGTGGAGATACGCAGTATTTT. The genes are TRBV4-2 and TRBJ2-3, with a possible D match to TRBD2 (5 bases). The CDR3 runs to 21 residues. In germline, CDR1 is LGHNA, CDR2 YNFKEQ. V lost 0 bases and J lost 5, with 30 bases in between.